One sample yielded the 12 T cell receptor beta chains listed below, sequenced in a study of shared clonotypes between healthy human individuals. Repertoires were generated with immunoSEQ multiplex PCR, while TCRdb's copy carries only in-frame clones and drops some. The sample has more than 2 million clones, roughly 95% seen once. CD45RO negativity and positive selection for CCR7 defined naive CD8 cells, a population that excluded terminally differentiated effector memory CD45RA+ cells. Specimen: naive CD8+ T cells from PBMCs. These receptors were obtained from a young man in good health. Some clones in this sample may be carry-over from other donors' samples.

The gene calls are TRBV9 and TRBJ2-1; 9 bases map to TRBD1. V lost 3 bases to trimming and J lost 0 bases; unmatched junction nucleotides: 4. This CDR3 comprises 16 residues. CDR1 and CDR2 (germline): SGDLS, YYNGEE. The CDR3 DNA follows: TGTGCCAGCAGCGCGGACAGGGGCGGCTCCTACAATGAGCAGTTCTTC. Its protein is CASSADRGGSYNEQFF. The full variable domain, its missing parts supplied by reference TRBV9 and TRBJ2-1, is DSGVTQTPKHLITATGQRVTLRCSPRSGDLSVYWYQQSLDQGLQFLIQYYNGEERAKGNILERFSAQQFPDLHSELNLSSLELGDSALYFCASSADRGGSYNEQFFGPGTRLTVL.

This sequence joins TRBV19 and TRBJ1-1, with a possible D match to TRBD1 (6 bases). Trimming removed 7 bases at V and 1 base at J, with 16 bases between. Germline loops: CDR1 LNHDA, CDR2 SQIVND (reference sequence). The CDR3 loop spans 15 amino acids. CDR3 nucleotide sequence: TGTGCCAGTACCGATTACCGGGGGCCGAACACTGAAGCTTTCTTT. It codes for CASTDYRGPNTEAFF.

A remark on this clone: The same CDR3 arises from other DNA sequences in this sample as well. This chain uses TRBV7-9 with TRBJ2-7, with D uncertain. Trimming cost V 1 base and J 3 bases, with 7 bases left between them. The CDR3 runs to 13 residues. The germline CDR1 and CDR2 sequences are SEHNR and FQNEAQ (reference sequence). CDR3 amino acids: CASSLELNYEQYF. The DNA of the CDR3 is TGTGCCAGCAGCTTAGAACTAAACTACGAGCAGTACTTC.

This clone occurred once. Other DNA variants within this sample encode the same CDR3. The V call is TRBV28, the J call TRBJ2-2; a weak D match, TRBD2 (5 bases). V dropped 2 bases and J dropped 1 base, with 5 bases sitting between them. This CDR3 comprises 14 residues. Germline V gene sequence: CDR1 MDHEN, CDR2 SYDVKM. In DNA form, the CDR3 reads TGTGCCAGCAGTTTAAGCGGGAACACCGGGGAGCTGTTTTTT. This sequence encodes CASSLSGNTGELFF. Filled out from reference TRBV28 and TRBJ2-2, the complete variable domain reads DVKVTQSSRYLVKRTGEKVFLECVQDMDHENMFWYRQDPGLGLRLIYFSYDVKMKEKGDIPEGYSVSREKKERFSLILESASTNQTSMYLCASSLSGNTGELFFGEGSRLTVL.

The V gene is TRBV10-3, the J gene TRBJ2-1, with D perhaps given as TRBD1 or TRBD2 (7 bases each). CDR1 and CDR2 from the germline V gene are ENHRY and SYGVKD. This CDR3 spans 19 amino acids. V was shortened by 1 base and J by 9 bases, with 28 bases between the two germline ends. The CDR3 here is CAISELGQGGAVYAPEQFF. The DNA for the CDR3 is TGTGCCATCAGTGAGTTAGGGCAGGGGGGGGCGGTTTACGCGCCTGAGCAGTTCTTC.

The count of this clone is one. The junction shows a germline mismatch at one end, possibly a read error. CDR3 sequence reads: CASSETPDSGHLRHF. In nucleotides, the CDR3 is TGTGCCAGCAGCGAGACCCCGGACAGTGGTCATTTACGGCACTTC. The V call is TRBV9, the J call TRBJ2-7; possible D gene TRBD1, 6 bases. The CDR3 is 15 residues long. CDR1 SGDLS and CDR2 YYNGEE come from the germline V gene.

This sequence joins TRBV28 and TRBJ2-5; 8 bases are shared with TRBD2. Germline CDR1 is MDHEN and CDR2 is SYDVKM. The CDR3 consists of 17 residues. V was pared by 3 bases and J by 4 bases, with 13 bases of the junction left unmatched. The CDR3 loop is CASSFSRHGRAGETQYF. In DNA, the CDR3 is TGTGCCAGCAGTTTCTCCCGCCACGGGAGGGCCGGAGAGACCCAGTACTTC.

The chain couples TRBV7-9 to TRBJ1-2, with 9 positions matching TRBD1. The CDR3 covers 14 residues. CDR1 SEHNR and CDR2 FQNEAQ come from the germline V gene (reference sequence). J gave up 3 bases and V 5 bases, and 4 bases lay outside the gene matches. The CDR3 protein is CASSGRDRDYGYTF. In nucleotides, the CDR3 is TGTGCCAGCAGCGGCCGGGACAGGGACTATGGCTACACCTTC.

This CDR3 reads CSVEVNSGRNSYEQYF. DNA of the CDR3: TGCAGCGTTGAAGTCAATAGTGGACGGAACTCGTACGAGCAGTACTTC. This chain uses TRBV29-1 with TRBJ2-5; D remains unclear. The end of the DNA aligns better with TRBJ2-7, so the J call may be wrong. Per germline, CDR1 SQVTM and CDR2 ANQGSEA. CDR3 length: 16 residues.

On this clone: Other nucleotide sequences from this sample produce the same CDR3. The genes are TRBV9 and TRBJ2-7; 10 bases map to TRBD1. The CDR3 is made up of 15 amino acids. V trimming: 3 bases; J trimming: 2 bases; junction bases outside the gene matches: 5. Looked up from germline, CDR1 is SGDLS and CDR2 is YYNGEE. The CDR3 loop reads CASSATGTGAYEQYF. The CDR3 region has the DNA TGTGCCAGCAGCGCCACCGGGACAGGGGCCTACGAGCAGTACTTC.

The chain combines TRBV7-8 with TRBJ1-5; D uncertain. The germline CDR1 and CDR2 sequences are SGHVS and FQNEAQ. The V end was cut by 5 bases, the J end by 6 bases, with 8 bases between. The CDR3 runs to 12 residues. CDR3 residues: CASSDMGQPQHF. DNA for the CDR3: TGTGCCAGCAGCGACATGGGTCAGCCCCAGCATTTT.

The CDR3 loop reads CASSFRPTYNEQFF. CDR3 bases: TGTGCCAGCAGTTTCCGCCCTACCTACAATGAGCAGTTCTTC. The chain carries TRBV28 and TRBJ2-1; D unclear. Trimming took off 3 bases at V and 2 bases at J, with 8 bases between the two ends. This CDR3 comprises 14 residues. CDR1 and CDR2 (germline): MDHEN, SYDVKM. Looking up the rest from reference TRBV28 and TRBJ2-1 gives the full variable domain: DVKVTQSSRYLVKRTGEKVFLECVQDMDHENMFWYRQDPGLGLRLIYFSYDVKMKEKGDIPEGYSVSREKKERFSLILESASTNQTSMYLCASSFRPTYNEQFFGPGTRLTVL.